This T cell receptor beta chain was captured in a study of blood T cell repertoires in COVID-19. For the study at large: Nucleic acid was either cDNA or gDNA, and it came from T cells, B-cell-depleted T cells, or PBMCs.

Germline CDR1 is SGHTA and CDR2 is FQGNSA. V gave up 1 base and J gave up 5 bases; unmatched junction bases: 7. The CDR3 spans 15 residues. Authors' data handling: Reference gene primer amplification gave estimated nucleated cell counts. The repertoire was sequenced with immunoSEQ multiplex PCR; TCRdb's copy has only in-frame clones and lacks some. That table is the source of V, J and clone size, and D and trimming were worked out from the DNA. The profile shows more than 100,000 clones, 65% to 80% of them singletons. The sample was peripheral blood. This clonotype originated in a human donor with acute or convalescent COVID-19. The donor label of this sample is uncertain. The V and J genes are TRBV7-2 and TRBJ1-1, with 7 bases that match TRBD1. CDR3 nucleotides: TGTGCCAGCAGCTTAGATCCAGGGGGTTATACTGAAGCTTTCTTT. Translating it yields CASSLDPGGYTEAFF.